The text below deals with one T cell receptor beta chain. Each patient gave between 1 and 8 samples of peripheral blood mononuclear cells, which were collected pretreatment and during treatment. V shed 5 bases and J 3 bases; nucleotides not matched to a gene: 9. Germline lookup yields CDR1 SGHTA and CDR2 FQGNSA. CDR3 length equals 16 residues. This entry comes from a study of PD-L1 blockade in urothelial cancer. Profiling relied on immunoSEQ multiplex PCR, and the TCRdb table lists in-frame clones only, not all of them. Of about 84,000 clones detected, about 81% appear once; the ten largest clones hold 8% to 9.5%.

This sequence was found in a man in his sixties or seventies with urothelial cancer. V gene TRBV7-2 combines with J gene TRBJ2-7, with TRBD2 matching over 11 bases. Material: PBMCs, obtained around atezolizumab (anti-PD-L1) treatment. The CDR3 protein is CASSLPRTSGFYEQYF. The DNA of the CDR3 is TGTGCCAGCAGCCTCCCCCGGACTAGCGGGTTCTACGAGCAGTACTTC.